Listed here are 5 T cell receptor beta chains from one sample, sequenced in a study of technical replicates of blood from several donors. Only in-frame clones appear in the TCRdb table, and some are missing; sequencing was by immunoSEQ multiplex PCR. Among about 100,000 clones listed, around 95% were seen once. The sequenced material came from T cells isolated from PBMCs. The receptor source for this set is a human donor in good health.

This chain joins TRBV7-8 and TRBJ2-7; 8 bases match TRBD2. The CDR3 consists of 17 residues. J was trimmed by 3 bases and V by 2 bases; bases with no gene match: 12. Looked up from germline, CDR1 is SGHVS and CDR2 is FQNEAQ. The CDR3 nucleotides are TGTGCCAGCAGCTTAACCAAGCGGGGGCCGAAACTCTACGAGCAGTACTTC. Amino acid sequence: CASSLTKRGPKLYEQYF. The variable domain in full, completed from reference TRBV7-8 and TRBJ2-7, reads GAGVSQSPRYKVAKRGQDVALRCDPISGHVSLFWYQQALGQGPEFLTYFQNEAQLDKSGLPSDRFFAERPEGSVSTLKIQRTQQEDSAVYLCASSLTKRGPKLYEQYFGPGTRLTVT.

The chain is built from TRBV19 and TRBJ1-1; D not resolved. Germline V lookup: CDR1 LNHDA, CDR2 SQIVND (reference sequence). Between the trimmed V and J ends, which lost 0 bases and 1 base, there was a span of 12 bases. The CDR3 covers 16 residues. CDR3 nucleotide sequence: TGTGCCAGTAGTATAGATCTTGCGGGAGAGAACACTGAAGCTTTCTTT. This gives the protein CASSIDLAGENTEAFF.

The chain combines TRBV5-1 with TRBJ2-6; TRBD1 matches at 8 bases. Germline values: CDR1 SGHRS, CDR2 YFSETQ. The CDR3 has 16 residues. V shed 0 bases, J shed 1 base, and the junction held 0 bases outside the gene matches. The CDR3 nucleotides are TGCGCCAGCAGCTTGGACAGGGGGTCTGGGGCCAACGTCCTGACTTTC. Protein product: CASSLDRGSGANVLTF.

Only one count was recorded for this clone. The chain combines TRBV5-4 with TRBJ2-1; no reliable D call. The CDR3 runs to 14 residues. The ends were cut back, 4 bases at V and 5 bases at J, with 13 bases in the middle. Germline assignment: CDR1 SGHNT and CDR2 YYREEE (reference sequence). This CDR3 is CASSPEAFHNEQFF. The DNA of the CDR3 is TGTGCCAGCAGCCCTGAGGCCTTTCACAATGAGCAGTTCTTC.

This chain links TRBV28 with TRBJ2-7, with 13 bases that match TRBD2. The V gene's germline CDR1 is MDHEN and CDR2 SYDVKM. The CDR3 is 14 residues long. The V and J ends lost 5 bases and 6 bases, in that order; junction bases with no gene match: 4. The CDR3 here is CASSGLAGEVEQYF. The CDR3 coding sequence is TGTGCCAGCAGTGGACTAGCGGGAGAGGTCGAGCAGTACTTC.